Listed below are T cell receptor beta chains from one sample, sequenced in a study of lymphopenia after photon versus proton radiotherapy. Profiled with immunoSEQ multiplex PCR; TCRdb holds only in-frame clones, not every one. The sample shows around 62,000 clones, 70% to 85% of them seen only once. Sequencing was performed on peripheral blood, taken from a patient treated with proton-based radiotherapy. These receptors originate from a man aged 60-69 years with pancreatic cancer. CDR3s include the opening cysteine and the closing phenylalanine or tryptophan. Each record gives: clone size, V gene, D gene, J gene, CDR3 protein, CDR3 DNA. The D gene is left open where the match is weak. Some rows mark clone size as missing; the rest say once, few, many or name a class of expanded clone.

-	TRBV7-8	TRBD2	TRBJ2-3	CASSRGLAGVDTQYF	TGTGCCAGCAGTCGCGGACTAGCGGGAGTAGATACGCAGTATTTT
once	TRBV2	TRBD2	TRBJ2-1	CASSEVRLAVYNEQFF	TGTGCCAGCAGTGAAGTGAGACTAGCGGTATACAATGAGCAGTTCTTC
few	TRBV19	-	TRBJ2-3	CASSLLPGLTDTQYF	TGTGCCAGTAGTCTACTTCCGGGACTCACAGATACGCAGTATTTT
-	TRBV9	-	TRBJ2-2	CASSPRVSNTGELFF	TGTGCCAGCAGCCCCAGGGTGAGCAACACCGGGGAGCTGTTTTTT
-	TRBV19	-	TRBJ2-1	CASSMASSSNEQFF	TGTGCCAGTAGTATGGCCAGTTCATCCAATGAGCAGTTCTTC
-	TRBV5-1	-	TRBJ2-1	CASSSVKPTGYNEQFF	TGCGCCAGCAGCTCGGTCAAACCAACAGGCTACAATGAGCAGTTCTTC
-	TRBV4-1	TRBD2	TRBJ2-4	CASSQANGRAGKNIQYF	TGCGCCAGCAGCCAAGCGAACGGGAGGGCCGGGAAAAACATTCAGTACTTC
-	TRBV5-1	-	TRBJ1-1	CASSLAGSSEAFF	TGCGCCAGCAGCTTGGCTGGCAGTTCGGAAGCTTTCTTT
-	TRBV7-2	TRBD2	TRBJ2-5	CASSGRAGQETQYF	TGTGCCAGCAGTGGGAGGGCTGGACAAGAGACCCAGTACTTC
-	TRBV5-4	-	TRBJ2-5	CASSLGGRQTQYF	TGTGCCAGCAGCTTGGGAGGTCGTCAGACCCAGTACTTC
once	TRBV5-6	-	TRBJ2-2	CASSLVSGELFF	TGTGCCAGCAGCTTGGTGTCCGGGGAGCTGTTTTTT
-	TRBV27	-	TRBJ1-2	CASGQTTNYGYTF	TGTGCCAGCGGACAGACAACTAACTATGGCTACACCTTC
-	TRBV5-1	TRBD1	TRBJ1-1	CASSPQGAALATEAFF	TGCGCCAGCAGCCCGCAGGGGGCGGCCTTAGCCACTGAAGCTTTCTTT
-	TRBV28	-	TRBJ1-5	CASRGQGPRHF	TGTGCCAGCAGGGGGCAGGGCCCGAGGCATTTT
-	TRBV25-1	-	TRBJ1-2	CASSAPRAGYTF	TGTGCCAGCAGTGCCCCCCGGGCTGGCTACACCTTC
-	TRBV28	TRBD1	TRBJ2-4	CASRPRYQGARSSIQYF	TGTGCCAGCAGGCCCCGTTACCAGGGGGCGCGTTCTAGCATTCAGTACTTC
once	TRBV7-2	-	TRBJ2-7	CASSFRGEPPYEQYF	TGTGCCAGCAGCTTCAGGGGTGAGCCCCCCTACGAGCAGTACTTC
-	TRBV28	-	TRBJ1-1	CASSLVAGDNTEAFF	TGTGCCAGCAGTTTAGTGGCAGGGGACAACACTGAAGCTTTCTTT
-	TRBV19	-	TRBJ2-1	CASRGLYNEQFF	TGTGCCAGTCGGGGACTCTACAATGAGCAGTTCTTC
-	TRBV19	-	TRBJ2-6	CASSPGASGANVLTF	TGTGCCAGTAGTCCGGGTGCCTCTGGGGCCAACGTCCTGACTTTC
-	TRBV18	-	TRBJ1-1	CASSPPGVFTEAFF	TGTGCCAGCTCACCACCAGGGGTGTTCACTGAAGCTTTCTTT
-	TRBV5-4	TRBD1	TRBJ2-7	CASSDRDSSYEQYF	TGTGCCAGCAGCGATAGGGACAGTAGCTACGAGCAGTACTTC
-	TRBV5-8	-	TRBJ1-5	CASSFGVIGNQPQHF	TGTGCCAGCAGCTTTGGGGTAATTGGGAATCAGCCCCAGCATTTT
few	TRBV30	-	TRBJ1-2	CAWSVRQSSYGYTF	TGTGCCTGGAGTGTACGGCAGAGTAGCTATGGCTACACCTTC
-	TRBV25-1	-	TRBJ2-5	CASSDRTVQETQYF	TGTGCCAGCAGTGATCGGACAGTCCAAGAGACCCAGTACTTC
-	TRBV7-2	TRBD2	TRBJ2-7	CASSFTSGSFYF	TGTGCCAGCAGCTTTACTAGCGGGAGCTTTTACTTC
-	TRBV19	-	TRBJ2-6	CASEPGTSGANVLTF	TGTGCCAGTGAGCCGGGCACTTCTGGGGCCAACGTCCTGACTTTC
-	TRBV7-9	TRBD2	TRBJ2-7	CASSLYSGRGEQYF	TGTGCCAGCAGCTTATATAGCGGGCGGGGCGAGCAGTACTTC
-	TRBV27	-	TRBJ2-7	CASSFGSLASEQYF	TGTGCCAGCAGTTTTGGGTCCCTCGCAAGTGAGCAGTACTTC
-	TRBV28	TRBD1	TRBJ1-5	CASSVQGGNQPQHF	TGTGCCAGCAGCGTACAGGGGGGCAATCAGCCCCAGCATTTT
-	TRBV19	-	TRBJ2-1	CASRPNTGFLIGEQFF	TGTGCCAGTAGGCCGAACACAGGGTTTTTAATCGGTGAGCAGTTCTTC
-	TRBV28	-	TRBJ1-1	CASSSPIVNRNTEAFF	TGTGCCAGCAGTTCACCAATTGTTAACAGGAACACTGAAGCTTTCTTT
-	TRBV6-5	-	TRBJ1-3	CASSFQGDPGNTIYF	TGTGCCAGCAGCTTCCAGGGCGATCCTGGAAACACCATATATTTT
-	TRBV19	TRBD1	TRBJ1-2	CASRKSGGPQDFYGYTF	TGTGCCAGCCGAAAATCAGGGGGGCCGCAAGATTTCTATGGCTACACCTTC
-	TRBV7-8	-	TRBJ1-5	CASSSKSDQPQHF	TGTGCCAGCAGCTCCAAAAGTGATCAGCCCCAGCATTTT
-	TRBV6-5	-	TRBJ1-5	CASSSLEGGTNQPQHF	TGTGCCAGCAGTTCGCTCGAAGGGGGGACCAATCAGCCCCAGCATTTT
-	TRBV6-4	TRBD2	TRBJ2-1	CASSDRTSGNYNEQFF	TGTGCCAGCAGTGACCGGACTAGCGGTAACTACAATGAGCAGTTCTTC
-	TRBV11-2	TRBD1	TRBJ2-1	CASRATRGPYNEQFF	TGTGCCAGCAGGGCTACCAGGGGGCCCTACAATGAGCAGTTCTTC
-	TRBV11-2	-	TRBJ1-1	CASSLMRRGTAFF	TGTGCCAGCAGCCTTATGCGGAGGGGAACAGCTTTCTTT
-	TRBV11-2	-	TRBJ2-2	CASSVDRTSNTGELFF	TGTGCCAGCAGCGTGGACCGTACATCGAACACCGGGGAGCTGTTTTTT
-	TRBV13	TRBD2	TRBJ2-1	CASSPLAGSTLYNEQFF	TGTGCCAGCAGCCCCCTAGCGGGATCGACCCTGTACAATGAGCAGTTCTTC